One sample yielded the 32 T cell receptor beta chains listed below, sequenced in a study of T cell responses to AZD1222 COVID-19 vaccine. The repertoire was sequenced with immunoSEQ multiplex PCR; TCRdb's copy has only in-frame clones and lacks some. The data show about 130,000 clones, approximately 91% seen once. The source material was peripheral blood, sampled on day 0 of AZD1222 vaccination. Receptors originate from an adult in good health.

This chain connects TRBV7-9 to TRBJ2-7, with unresolved D. V shed 3 bases and J shed 3 bases, with 9 bases lying between them. The CDR3 spans 13 residues. Germline V gives CDR1 SEHNR, CDR2 FQNEAQ (reference sequence). The CDR3 region is CASSLLTHYEQYF. Here the CDR3 DNA reads TGTGCCAGCAGCTTGCTAACCCACTACGAGCAGTACTTC.

V gene TRBV7-9 combines with J gene TRBJ2-1; 13 bases are shared with TRBD2. Germline-derived CDR1 and CDR2 are SEHNR and FQNEAQ (reference sequence). The CDR3 covers 16 residues. The ends lost 7 bases at V and 3 bases at J; junction bases unmatched: 6. This chain's CDR3 is CASTKLAGGIYNEQFF. The CDR3 coding sequence is TGTGCCAGCACCAAACTAGCGGGGGGGATCTACAATGAGCAGTTCTTC.

The chain has TRBV6-5 and TRBJ2-5; TRBD2 aligns across 8 bases. The CDR3 contains 13 residues. CDR1 MNHEY and CDR2 SVGAGI come from the germline V gene. V lost 11 bases, J lost 2 bases, and 7 bases stayed unmatched. The CDR3 coding sequence is TGTGCCGGCGGGACTAGTCTTCAAGAGACCCAGTACTTC. It encodes CAGGTSLQETQYF.

The chain joins TRBV19 to TRBJ1-1, with TRBD1 matching over 9 bases. The CDR3 has 14 amino acids. The germline gives CDR1 LNHDA, CDR2 SQIVND (reference sequence). Trimming cost V 6 bases and J 6 bases; bases outside gene matches: 8. CDR3 sequence reads: CASRRDRDEAEAFF. CDR3 coding DNA: TGTGCCAGTAGGCGGGACAGGGACGAAGCTGAAGCTTTCTTT.

The chain uses TRBV30 and TRBJ2-2; D may correspond to TRBD1 or TRBD2 (5 bases each). V was pared by 3 bases and J by 7 bases, with 18 bases between. This CDR3 spans 15 amino acids. In germline, CDR1 is GTSNPN, CDR2 SVGIG (reference sequence). CDR3 in DNA: TGTGCCTGGAGGGCCAAGGGACCTAGGGGCGGGGAGCTGTTTTTT. Translating it yields CAWRAKGPRGGELFF.

The chain employs TRBV2 and TRBJ2-1; a weak D match, TRBD2 (5 bases). The CDR3 spans 12 residues. Germline CDR1 reads SNHLY; CDR2 reads FYNNEI. The V end was cut by 6 bases, the J end by 10 bases, with 13 bases between. DNA for the CDR3: TGTGCCAGCAGAGCAGAGTCGGGGGAGCAGTTCTTC. It codes for CASRAESGEQFF.

This chain joins TRBV7-2 and TRBJ2-3; 10 bases are a match to TRBD2. This CDR3 has 15 residues. The V gene's germline CDR1 is SGHTA and CDR2 FQGNSA. The V gene end was trimmed by 1 base and the J gene end by 7 bases; junction bases not matched to a gene: 5. The CDR3 bases are TGTGCCAGCAGCTTAGAACTAGCGGGGTGGAATACGCAGTATTTT. Protein: CASSLELAGWNTQYF.

The chain recombines TRBV5-5 with TRBJ2-3; D not resolved. The germline V and J ends were trimmed by 3 bases and 7 bases, with 24 bases remaining between them. CDR1 SGHKS and CDR2 YYEKEE come from the germline V gene (reference sequence). The CDR3 runs 17 residues. CDR3 loop: CASSSFFEVHTPHTQYF. The CDR3 coding sequence is TGTGCCAGCAGCTCTTTCTTTGAGGTCCATACCCCTCATACGCAGTATTTT. The full variable domain, its missing parts supplied by reference TRBV5-5 and TRBJ2-3, is DAGVTQSPTHLIKTRGQQVTLRCSPISGHKSVSWYQQVLGQGPQFIFQYYEKEERGRGNFPDRFSARQFPNYSSELNVNALLLGDSALYLCASSSFFEVHTPHTQYFGPGTRLTVL.

This chain uses TRBV25-1 with TRBJ2-5; unclear D gene. This CDR3 is 15 amino acids long. Germline V gene lookup returns CDR1 MGHDK and CDR2 SYGVNS. The V gene lost 3 bases and the J gene lost 0 bases, with 11 bases spanning the gap. As DNA, the CDR3 is TGTGCCAGCAGTGATTCAGAAAAGTACCAAGAGACCCAGTACTTC. Protein sequence: CASSDSEKYQETQYF. The whole variable domain, filled in from reference TRBV25-1 and TRBJ2-5, reads EADIYQTPRYLVIGTGKKITLECSQTMGHDKMYWYQQDPGMELHLIHYSYGVNSTEKGDLSSESTVSRIRTEHFPLTLESARPSHTSQYLCASSDSEKYQETQYFGPGTRLLVL.

The chain carries TRBV19 and TRBJ2-5; D might be TRBD2 (6 bases). Germline assignment: CDR1 LNHDA and CDR2 SQIVND (reference sequence). The CDR3 runs 15 residues. V lost 4 bases and J 2 bases, leaving 14 bases between the germline ends. The CDR3 coding sequence is TGTGCCAGTAGTACCTGGAGGGAGCGGCAAGAGACCCAGTACTTC. This sequence encodes CASSTWRERQETQYF.

This chain uses TRBV6-5 with TRBJ2-1; maybe TRBD1 (6 bases). V was shortened by 5 bases and J by 10 bases, with 18 bases between the two germline ends. Germline CDR1 MNHEY, CDR2 SVGAGI. The CDR3 loop spans 14 amino acids. CDR3 loop: CASSLRQATGEQFF. The CDR3 DNA reads as TGTGCCAGCAGTCTCCGACAGGCAACGGGGGAGCAGTTCTTC.

The V and J genes are TRBV19 and TRBJ1-2; no firm D call. The CDR3 sequence is 12 residues long. V dropped 6 bases and J dropped 4 bases, with 9 bases sitting between them. CDR1 and CDR2 from the germline V gene are LNHDA and SQIVND (reference sequence). CDR3 loop: CASSHDFYGYTF. The CDR3 DNA follows: TGTGCCAGTAGCCACGACTTCTATGGCTACACCTTC.

This rearrangement joins TRBV5-5 to TRBJ1-2; D is undetermined. Germline assignment: CDR1 SGHKS and CDR2 YYEKEE (reference sequence). The CDR3 covers 13 residues. The V end lost 4 bases, the J end lost 8 bases, and 15 bases lay between the germline ends. The CDR3 spells CASSPMASGGYTF. CDR3 nucleotides: TGTGCCAGCAGCCCCATGGCTTCCGGAGGCTACACCTTC.

This chain connects TRBV10-3 to TRBJ1-5; TRBD1 might be the D (6 bases). CDR3 length: 12 amino acids. The V and J ends lost 10 bases and 1 base respectively, with 8 bases between them. Germline V gene data show CDR1 as ENHRY and CDR2 as SYGVKD. For the CDR3, the DNA is TGTGCCACGGGGGCCAGCAATCAGCCCCAGCATTTT. This translates into CATGASNQPQHF.

The chain combines TRBV7-3 with TRBJ2-2; TRBD1 is a possible D gene (6 bases). V shed 5 bases and J shed 0 bases, with 10 bases lying between them. The CDR3 runs 15 residues. CDR1 and CDR2 (germline): SGHTA, FQGTGA. The DNA of the CDR3 is TGTGCCAGCAGCCAACAGGGTACGAACACCGGGGAGCTGTTTTTT. Translation: CASSQQGTNTGELFF.

The rearrangement links TRBV5-1 to TRBJ1-1; no firm D call. V was pared by 5 bases and J by 5 bases, with 16 bases between. The CDR3 consists of 14 residues. Per the germline V gene, CDR1 is SGHRS and CDR2 is YFSETQ. This CDR3 is CASSGVGRGTEAFF. The DNA for the CDR3 is TGCGCCAGCAGTGGGGTGGGCCGAGGGACTGAAGCTTTCTTT. Drawing the rest from reference TRBV5-1 and TRBJ1-1, the complete variable domain is KAGVTQTPRYLIKTRGQQVTLSCSPISGHRSVSWYQQTPGQGLQFLFEYFSETQRNKGNFPGRFSGRQFSNSRSEMNVSTLELGDSALYLCASSGVGRGTEAFFGQGTRLTVV.

This clone was detected a few times. This chain joins TRBV6-5 and TRBJ1-6, with D unresolved. Germline V gene sequence: CDR1 MNHEY, CDR2 SVGAGI. Trimming shortened V by 8 bases and J by 5 bases, and 10 bases separated the two germline ends. CDR3 length: 13 amino acids. CDR3 bases: TGTGCCAGCTGGAGACAAGATAATTCACCCCTCCACTTT. It yields the protein CASWRQDNSPLHF.

This clone has a single count. This chain links TRBV7-9 with TRBJ1-6; TRBD1 matches at 9 bases. V shed 2 bases, J shed 8 bases, and the junction held 4 bases outside the gene matches. This CDR3 has 15 amino acids. Germline V gives CDR1 SEHNR, CDR2 FQNEAQ (reference sequence). The chain's CDR3 is CASSLRGQGHSPLHF. The CDR3 DNA sequence: TGTGCCAGCAGCTTAAGGGGACAGGGCCATTCACCCCTCCACTTT.

This chain joins TRBV5-1 and TRBJ1-1; 8 bases agree with TRBD1. In germline, CDR1 is SGHRS, CDR2 YFSETQ. The ends lost 0 bases at V and 3 bases at J; junction bases unmatched: 7. The CDR3 is 16 residues long. The CDR3 here is CASSLEQTGEYTEAFF. DNA for the CDR3: TGCGCCAGCAGCTTGGAGCAGACAGGGGAGTACACTGAAGCTTTCTTT.

J is TRBJ2-3 and V is TRBV6-5; no reliable D call. Trimming took off 0 bases at V and 0 bases at J, with 4 bases between the two ends. The CDR3 consists of 14 residues. Germline V gene sequence: CDR1 MNHEY, CDR2 SVGAGI. CDR3 in amino acids: CASSYSRSTDTQYF. CDR3 DNA: TGTGCCAGCAGTTACTCCCGTAGCACAGATACGCAGTATTTT.

The V and J genes are TRBV3-1 (or the pseudogene TRBV3-2) and TRBJ2-2, with unresolved D. This CDR3 spans 13 amino acids. The germline CDR1 and CDR2 sequences are LGHDT and YNNKEL (reference sequence). Trimming left V 2 bases short and J 6 bases short, with 7 bases between. CDR3 loop: CASSQRSPGELFF. CDR3 nucleotides: TGTGCCAGCAGCCAACGATCCCCCGGGGAGCTGTTTTTT.

For the CDR3, the DNA is TGTGCCAGCAGCCGAGGCGTAGGCGGCGTCCGGGACTTGACTGAAGCTTTCTTT. Translating it yields CASSRGVGGVRDLTEAFF. V usage is TRBV3-1 (or the pseudogene TRBV3-2) and J usage is TRBJ1-1, with D possibly being TRBD1 (5 bases). Between the trimmed V and J ends, which lost 4 bases and 5 bases, there was a span of 26 bases. Germline V CDR1 and CDR2: LGHDT, YNNKEL (reference sequence). This CDR3 comprises 18 residues.

The gene calls are TRBV12-3 or TRBV12-4 and TRBJ1-1, with TRBD1 matching over 7 bases. The ends lost 8 bases at V and 0 bases at J; junction bases unmatched: 3. This CDR3 is 13 amino acids long. This chain's CDR3 is CASGDRVNTEAFF. DNA for the CDR3: TGTGCCAGCGGAGACAGGGTGAACACTGAAGCTTTCTTT.

The chain carries TRBV7-2 and TRBJ1-2, with 11 bases matching TRBD1. Trimming removed 7 bases from V and 7 bases from J; junction bases left unmatched: 8. This CDR3 contains 14 residues. In germline, CDR1 is SGHTA, CDR2 FQGNSA. CDR3 residues: CASNPGQGAFGYTF. CDR3 coding DNA: TGTGCCAGCAACCCCGGACAGGGGGCGTTTGGCTACACCTTC.

The chain employs TRBV3-1 (or the pseudogene TRBV3-2) and TRBJ1-1; a possible D gene is TRBD1 (6 bases). This CDR3 is 14 amino acids long. Germline V gene sequence: CDR1 LGHDT, CDR2 YNNKEL (reference sequence). Between the trimmed V and J ends, which lost 0 bases and 9 bases, there was a span of 14 bases. CDR3 DNA sequence: TGTGCCAGCAGCCAAGAGGTGCGGACAGTTAAAGCTTTCTTT. It is translated as CASSQEVRTVKAFF.

V gene TRBV30 combines with J gene TRBJ1-1; D is undetermined. The CDR3 covers 13 residues. The germline V gene encodes CDR1 GTSNPN and CDR2 SVGIG (reference sequence). Deletions cut 1 base from V and 0 bases from J, with 6 bases between. The CDR3 region has the DNA TGTGCCTGGAGTGCCAATATGAACACTGAAGCTTTCTTT. As protein: CAWSANMNTEAFF.

The chain employs TRBV5-5 and TRBJ2-7; D is possibly TRBD1 or TRBD2 (5 bases each). This CDR3 has 13 amino acids. CDR1 and CDR2 (germline): SGHKS, YYEKEE (reference sequence). Trimming stripped 3 bases from V and 7 bases from J, with 14 bases between. CDR3 sequence (DNA): TGTGCCAGCAGCTGGACTCGATCAGGGGAGCAGTACTTC. Amino acid sequence: CASSWTRSGEQYF.

The chain links TRBV7-9 to TRBJ2-7; 7 nucleotides match TRBD1. The CDR3 is 14 amino acids. Germline assignment: CDR1 SEHNR and CDR2 FQNEAQ (reference sequence). V was clipped by 1 base and J by 3 bases; unmatched bases: 3. CDR3 sequence: CASSLGTGNYEQYF. The CDR3 region has the DNA TGTGCCAGCAGCTTAGGGACAGGCAACTACGAGCAGTACTTC. Combining the CDR3 with reference TRBV7-9 and TRBJ2-7 gives the whole variable domain DTGVSQNPRHKITKRGQNVTFRCDPISEHNRLYWYRQTLGQGPEFLTYFQNEAQLEKSRLLSDRFSAERPKGSFSTLEIQRTEQGDSAMYLCASSLGTGNYEQYFGPGTRLTVT.

V gene TRBV27 combines with J gene TRBJ1-6, with a weak D call TRBD1 (6 bases). The V end lost 5 bases, the J end lost 8 bases, and 16 bases lay between the germline ends. There are 15 residues in the CDR3. Germline CDR1 reads MNHEY; CDR2 reads SMNVEV (reference sequence). CDR3 in amino acids: CASSPQDSHHSPLHF. The CDR3 DNA reads as TGTGCCAGCAGTCCACAGGACAGCCACCATTCACCCCTCCACTTT.

The CDR3 coding sequence is TGTGCCAGCAGTGACGGGACTGGATTTTACATTCAGTACTTC. As protein: CASSDGTGFYIQYF. This sequence joins TRBV2 and TRBJ2-4, with TRBD2 as a possible D gene (6 bases). V was cut by 3 bases and J by 8 bases, with 14 bases left in between. Germline V CDR1 and CDR2: SNHLY, FYNNEI. This CDR3 is built from 14 residues.

The chain combines TRBV18 with TRBJ1-6, with D possibly TRBD1 on 6 matching bases. The V end was cut by 0 bases, the J end by 13 bases, with 13 bases between. The CDR3 has 14 amino acids. Germline V gives CDR1 KGHSH, CDR2 LQKENI. The CDR3, as DNA: TGTGCCAGCTCACCACCTCACAGGGAGGCGCCCCTCCACTTT. It specifies CASSPPHREAPLHF. The full variable domain, its missing parts supplied by reference TRBV18 and TRBJ1-6, is NAGVMQNPRHLVRRRGQEARLRCSPMKGHSHVYWYRQLPEEGLKFMVYLQKENIIDESGMPKERFSAEFPKEGPSILRIQQVVRGDSAAYFCASSPPHREAPLHFGNGTRLTVT.

This chain links TRBV7-9 with TRBJ1-4, with a weak D call TRBD1 (6 bases). CDR3 length: 15 amino acids. Germline V gene sequence: CDR1 SEHNR, CDR2 FQNEAQ (reference sequence). V was cut by 2 bases and J by 8 bases, with 15 bases left in between. The CDR3 DNA follows: TGTGCCAGCAGCTTATCAGGGGTGGAGACCGAAAAACTGTTTTTT. It encodes CASSLSGVETEKLFF.